This T cell receptor beta chain originates from a study of blood T cell repertoires in COVID-19. Study information: The United States, Italy and Spain supplied acute and convalescent COVID-19 samples. The cDNA or gDNA used as material had been derived from T cells, B-cell-depleted T cells, or PBMCs.

Authors' processing steps: Reference gene primer amplification gave estimated nucleated cell counts. Clones were read by immunoSEQ multiplex PCR, and TCRdb kept only the in-frame ones, dropping some. Clonal size and the V and J genes are those of that table, whereas D and trimming came from the DNA. The sample contains roughly 89,000 clones, 65% to 85% of which appear only once. The receptor was derived from a woman older than 75 with acute or convalescent COVID-19. Sequencing input: peripheral blood.

The CDR3 region has the DNA TGTGCCAGTAGCGGACTAGCGGGGCAAGAGACCCAGTACTTC. Encoded protein: CASSGLAGQETQYF. The chain links TRBV19 to TRBJ2-5, with 12 bases that match TRBD2. Germline trimming cut 6 bases from V and 2 bases from J; bases unmatched to any gene: 1. The germline V gene has CDR1 LNHDA and CDR2 SQIVND (reference sequence). The CDR3 length is 14 residues.